The 27 T cell receptor beta chains given below trace back to one sample, sequenced in a study of cytomegalovirus exposure and HLA in healthy donors. The PCR made use of 60 Vbeta and 13 Jbeta primers. Data came from immunoSEQ multiplex PCR; TCRdb stores just in-frame clones and leaves some out. The table has 85,000 to 100,000 clones, about 76% seen once. The source material was PBMCs. These receptors were collected from a woman aged 40 to 49 in good health and CMV-seronegative.

The J gene is TRBJ2-2, the V gene TRBV4-1, with D perhaps TRBD2 (5 bases). Germline CDR1 reads MGHRA; CDR2 reads YSYEKL. CDR3 size: 14 residues. V lost 2 bases to trimming and J lost 4 bases, with 8 bases between them. DNA for the CDR3: TGCGCCAGCAGCCAAAAGGAGGCCACCGGGGAGCTGTTTTTT. Amino acids: CASSQKEATGELFF.

This clone was found a few times. The chain carries TRBV27 and TRBJ2-1; 8 bases are a match to TRBD1. The CDR3 is 18 residues long. Germline CDR1 reads MNHEY; CDR2 reads SMNVEV (reference sequence). Trimming removed 5 bases from V and 0 bases from J; junction bases left unmatched: 12. The CDR3 reads CASSKGQDFWSSYNEQFF. In DNA form, the CDR3 reads TGTGCCAGCAGTAAGGGACAGGACTTTTGGAGCTCCTACAATGAGCAGTTCTTC.

The chain employs TRBV19 and TRBJ1-1; 9 bases agree with TRBD1. The CDR3 totals 14 residues. The germline V gene encodes CDR1 LNHDA and CDR2 SQIVND (reference sequence). Losses at the gene ends were 4 bases for V and 6 bases for J; bases not matched to a gene: 6. The CDR3: CASSTRTGAPEAFF. The DNA of the CDR3 is TGTGCCAGTAGTACCAGGACAGGGGCCCCTGAAGCTTTCTTT.

This clone was observed a few times. The chain couples TRBV7-9 to TRBJ2-7; tentatively, D is TRBD1 (6 bases). This CDR3 is 16 amino acids long. The V end was cut by 1 base, the J end by 0 bases, with 13 bases between. The germline gives CDR1 SEHNR, CDR2 FQNEAQ (reference sequence). The DNA for the CDR3 is TGTGCCAGCAGCTTAGACCCCTGGACAGACTCCTACGAGCAGTACTTC. Translation: CASSLDPWTDSYEQYF.

The J gene is TRBJ2-7, the V gene TRBV5-8; D is perhaps TRBD1 (6 bases). V was trimmed by 0 bases and J by 6 bases, leaving 16 bases between them. Germline CDR1 is SGHTS and CDR2 is YDEGEE. The CDR3 is made up of 15 amino acids. The CDR3: CASSLGGTPFREQYF. CDR3 nucleotides: TGTGCCAGCAGCTTGGGGGGGACACCTTTTCGCGAGCAGTACTTC.

This chain joins TRBV6-1 and TRBJ1-2; D is unclear. CDR3 length: 13 residues. Trimming shortened V by 3 bases and J by 4 bases, and 9 bases separated the two germline ends. In germline, CDR1 is MNHNS, CDR2 SASEGT. This CDR3 reads CASSDSGGYGYTF. The CDR3 DNA reads as TGTGCCAGCAGTGACAGCGGAGGCTATGGCTACACCTTC.

In this sample, this clone turned up a few times. The chain uses TRBV4-3 and TRBJ1-4, with TRBD1 identical over 11 bases. J lost 6 bases, V lost 4 bases, and 1 base had no gene match. The germline gives CDR1 LGHNA, CDR2 YSLEER. The CDR3 covers 14 residues. CDR3 residues: CASSPGQGDEKLFF. The CDR3 coding sequence is TGCGCCAGCAGCCCGGGACAGGGGGATGAAAAACTGTTTTTT.

The chain is built from TRBV18 and TRBJ1-3; TRBD1 matches 8 bases. Germline-derived CDR1 and CDR2 are KGHSH and LQKENI. The CDR3 is 14 residues long. The V segment lost 4 bases and the J segment 1 base; nucleotides outside the gene matches: 0. The CDR3, as DNA: TGTGCCAGCTCACGGGACAGGTCTGGAAACACCATATATTTT. It codes for CASSRDRSGNTIYF.

The J gene is TRBJ2-7, the V gene TRBV5-1, with no clear D. The CDR3 is 11 amino acids. V lost 5 bases, J lost 1 base, and 4 bases lay in between. CDR1 and CDR2 from the germline V gene are SGHRS and YFSETQ. CDR3 coding DNA: TGCGCCAGCAGGTTATCCTACGAGCAGTACTTC. Translated, it gives CASRLSYEQYF. The full variable domain, rest sourced from reference TRBV5-1 and TRBJ2-7, is KAGVTQTPRYLIKTRGQQVTLSCSPISGHRSVSWYQQTPGQGLQFLFEYFSETQRNKGNFPGRFSGRQFSNSRSEMNVSTLELGDSALYLCASRLSYEQYFGPGTRLTVT.

This chain joins TRBV7-9 and TRBJ2-7, with TRBD2 matching over 15 bases. This CDR3 has 16 amino acids. V shed 5 bases and J 6 bases; nucleotides not matched to a gene: 8. The V gene's germline CDR1 is SEHNR and CDR2 FQNEAQ (reference sequence). In DNA, the CDR3 is TGTGCCAGCAGCGCCTTTAGGACTAGCGGGGGGGGCGAGCAGTACTTC. Its translation: CASSAFRTSGGGEQYF.

This clone was seen only a few times. The chain combines TRBV5-1 with TRBJ2-5; 15 bases match TRBD2. Germline V gene sequence: CDR1 SGHRS, CDR2 YFSETQ. There are 17 residues in the CDR3. J gave up 2 bases and V 4 bases, and 6 bases lay outside the gene matches. The CDR3 nucleotides are TGCGCCAGCAGCGCCTCCGGGACTAGCGGGGGGCAAGAGACCCAGTACTTC. Translation: CASSASGTSGGQETQYF.

V is TRBV7-2 and J is TRBJ1-2; D gene uncertain. The CDR3 covers 12 residues. V was clipped by 2 bases and J by 5 bases, with 6 bases between them. Germline V gene sequence: CDR1 SGHTA, CDR2 FQGNSA. CDR3 in amino acids: CASSLSLYGYTF. Here the CDR3 DNA reads TGTGCCAGCAGCTTATCCCTTTATGGCTACACCTTC.

V is TRBV4-1 and J is TRBJ2-5; D gene unclear. The CDR3 is 15 residues long. Between the trimmed V and J ends, which lost 4 bases and 0 bases, there was a span of 12 bases. Germline V gives CDR1 MGHRA, CDR2 YSYEKL. Here the CDR3 DNA reads TGCGCCAGCAGCCCCGGCTCGAGGTACCAAGAGACCCAGTACTTC. Translation gives CASSPGSRYQETQYF.

The chain joins TRBV15 to TRBJ2-3, with D possibly being TRBD2 (6 bases). The germline gives CDR1 LNHNV, CDR2 YYDKDF (reference sequence). The germline V and J ends were trimmed by 0 bases and 3 bases, with 7 bases remaining between them. CDR3 length equals 14 residues. The CDR3 bases are TGTGCCACCAGCAGAGATGGACTAACAGATACGCAGTATTTT. Translating gives CATSRDGLTDTQYF.

This clone occurred a few times. The V gene is TRBV18, the J gene TRBJ1-1; TRBD1 aligns across 11 bases. Per germline, CDR1 KGHSH and CDR2 LQKENI. The CDR3 contains 16 residues. J gave up 2 bases and V 2 bases, and 4 bases lay outside the gene matches. Written as DNA, the CDR3 is TGTGCCAGCTCACCAGGACAGGGGGCGCTTAACACTGAAGCTTTCTTT. It codes for CASSPGQGALNTEAFF.

This chain connects TRBV9 to TRBJ1-1; D not resolved. The CDR3 runs 13 residues. Germline V gene sequence: CDR1 SGDLS, CDR2 YYNGEE. Trimming pared 4 bases from V and 8 bases from J, leaving 15 bases between. The CDR3 DNA is TGTGCCAGCAGCCCCCGGGGATTCTCCGAAGCTTTCTTT. As protein: CASSPRGFSEAFF.

This clone showed up just once. The chain combines TRBV29-1 with TRBJ1-2; perhaps TRBD1 as D (5 bases). This CDR3 contains 12 residues. Germline V lookup: CDR1 SQVTM, CDR2 ANQGSEA. V gave up 3 bases and J gave up 8 bases, with 13 bases separating them. The CDR3 coding sequence is TGCAGCGTTGAGGGGTACGGGGGGGGCTACACCTTC. Its translation: CSVEGYGGGYTF.

The table lists this clone with a count of one. The V call is TRBV10-2, the J call TRBJ1-5; the match to TRBD1 covers 9 bases. The germline V gene has CDR1 WSHSY and CDR2 SAAADI. V lost 6 bases to trimming and J lost 4 bases; unmatched junction nucleotides: 4. The CDR3 is 14 amino acids. CDR3 sequence reads: CASRKGQGNQPQHF. The CDR3 DNA is TGCGCCAGCAGGAAGGGACAGGGTAATCAGCCCCAGCATTTT.

V is TRBV5-1 and J is TRBJ2-3, with TRBD2 identical over 13 bases. CDR1 SGHRS and CDR2 YFSETQ come from the germline V gene. The junction had 3 bases not matched to a gene; V was cut back by 0 bases and J by 2 bases. The CDR3 has 17 residues. The chain's CDR3 is CASSLGTSGGLTDTQYF. As DNA, the CDR3 is TGCGCCAGCAGCTTGGGGACTAGCGGGGGACTCACAGATACGCAGTATTTT.

This sequence joins TRBV21-1 and TRBJ1-5; TRBD1 reflects the table's D call only, with no check against the DNA. TRBV21-1 is labeled a pseudogene. This CDR3 has 18 residues. DNA for the CDR3: TGTGCCAGCAGCAAACGTGGGACAGCAGTTTCTAGCAATCAGCCCCAGCATTTT. Protein: CASSKRGTAVSSNQPQHF.

V is TRBV9 and J is TRBJ1-1, with TRBD1 matching 10 bases. The trim removed 4 bases at V and 4 bases at J, leaving 4 bases unmatched. CDR1 is SGDLS and CDR2 is YYNGEE in the germline V gene. This CDR3 contains 14 residues. The CDR3 nucleotides read TGTGCCAGCAGCCCGAGGACAGGGGGCACTGAAGCTTTCTTT. Its protein product is CASSPRTGGTEAFF.

CDR3 in amino acids: CASSIEDRGSNQPQHF. The CDR3 region has the DNA TGTGCCAGTAGTATCGAGGACAGGGGTAGCAATCAGCCCCAGCATTTT. The chain has TRBV19 and TRBJ1-5; TRBD1 agrees at 9 bases. CDR1 and CDR2 (germline): LNHDA, SQIVND (reference sequence). V was clipped by 3 bases and J by 0 bases; unmatched bases: 3. The CDR3 is made up of 16 amino acids.

The rearrangement joins TRBV6-5 to TRBJ1-2; D might be TRBD1 (5 bases). The CDR3 is made up of 15 amino acids. CDR1 MNHEY and CDR2 SVGAGI come from the germline V gene. V was shortened by 2 bases and J by 5 bases, with 15 bases between the two germline ends. The chain's CDR3 is CASSYQGLGGYGYTF. The CDR3 nucleotides read TGTGCCAGCAGTTACCAGGGCCTCGGGGGTTATGGCTACACCTTC.

This chain joins TRBV27 and TRBJ2-2, with D unresolved. The length of the CDR3 is 12 residues. V lost 3 bases to trimming and J lost 6 bases, with 5 bases between them. The V gene's germline CDR1 is MNHEY and CDR2 SMNVEV (reference sequence). CDR3: CASSLSPGELFF. The CDR3 nucleotides read TGTGCCAGCAGTTTGAGCCCCGGGGAGCTGTTTTTT.

This clone occurred a few times. V gene TRBV12-2 combines with J gene TRBJ2-3; the D segment call TRBD1 is taken from the table without a DNA check. TRBV12-2 is given as a pseudogene. The CDR3 runs to 17 residues. The CDR3 here is CASRLARQGDSTDTQYF. The CDR3 DNA reads as TGTGCAAGTCGCTTAGCAAGACAGGGCGATAGCACAGATACGCAGTATTTT.

V is TRBV6-1 and J is TRBJ2-7; 11 nucleotides agree with TRBD2. J lost 6 bases, V lost 9 bases, and 10 bases had no gene match. Germline CDR1 MNHNS, CDR2 SASEGT. The CDR3 sequence is 14 residues long. Written as DNA, the CDR3 is TGTGCCAGAACTCCGGGACTAGCGGCAGGCGAGCAGTACTTC. Protein: CARTPGLAAGEQYF.

This sequence joins TRBV19 and TRBJ1-1, with 7 bases aligning to TRBD1. CDR3 length: 14 residues. J lost 1 base, V lost 7 bases, and 6 bases had no gene match. From germline, CDR1 is LNHDA and CDR2 SQIVND (reference sequence). The CDR3 here is CASTVQGPNTEAFF. CDR3 coding DNA: TGTGCCAGTACCGTACAGGGGCCGAACACTGAAGCTTTCTTT.